A selection of T cell receptor beta chains follows, all from one sample in a study of blood T cell repertoires in COVID-19. Repertoires were generated with immunoSEQ multiplex PCR, while TCRdb's copy carries only in-frame clones and drops some. The table lists more than 250,000 clones, roughly 84% of them singletons, with 1% in the top ten. The sample was peripheral blood. The receptors come from a man aged 45-60 years with active or convalescent COVID-19. The CDR3 runs from the conserved cysteine through the conserved F or W. A D gene is named only where the DNA matches it firmly. Clone size appears in some rows only: once, few, many, or a class for an expanded clone.

TRBV7-8,TRBJ2-7,-,-,CASSEYGRGTYEQYF,TGTGCCAGCAGTGAATATGGACGCGGGACCTACGAGCAGTACTTC
TRBV3-1/TRBV3-2,TRBJ2-7,TRBD1,-,CASSRQAGQGTYEQYF,TGTGCCAGCAGCCGACAAGCGGGACAGGGAACCTACGAGCAGTACTTC
TRBV5-1,TRBJ2-5,-,-,CASSLATSQETQYF,TGCGCCAGCAGCTTGGCCACTAGCCAAGAGACCCAGTACTTC
TRBV28,TRBJ2-5,TRBD2,-,CASSFGLAGRETQYF,TGTGCCAGCAGTTTCGGCCTAGCGGGGAGAGAGACCCAGTACTTC
TRBV19,TRBJ1-5,TRBD1,-,CATKDRGNQPQHF,TGTGCCACCAAGGACAGGGGAAATCAGCCCCAGCATTTT
TRBV19,TRBJ1-5,-,-,CASSLDSFGNQPQHF,TGTGCCAGTAGTCTGGACAGTTTTGGCAATCAGCCCCAGCATTTT
TRBV19,TRBJ1-1,-,-,CASSSRVNTEAFF,TGTGCCAGTAGTTCCAGGGTGAACACTGAAGCTTTCTTT
TRBV18,TRBJ2-7,TRBD1,-,CASSPRTGPYEQYF,TGTGCCAGCTCACCACGGACAGGGCCCTACGAGCAGTACTTC
TRBV7-3,TRBJ2-2,-,once,CASSFSASGELFF,TGTGCCAGCAGCTTCTCTGCGTCCGGGGAGCTGTTTTTT
TRBV28,TRBJ2-7,TRBD1,once,CASNSGTGPFYEQYF,TGTGCCAGCAATTCCGGGACAGGACCCTTCTACGAGCAGTACTTC
TRBV7-8,TRBJ1-2,-,-,CASSLSGFGYTF,TGTGCCAGCAGCCTCTCGGGGTTCGGCTACACCTTC
TRBV5-1,TRBJ1-2,TRBD1,-,CASRRGQGENGYTF,TGCGCCAGCAGGCGGGGACAGGGAGAAAATGGCTACACCTTC
TRBV3-1/TRBV3-2,TRBJ1-6,-,-,CASSQDPRSPLHF,TGTGCCAGCAGCCAAGATCCCAGATCACCCCTCCACTTT
TRBV2,TRBJ1-5,-,few,CASRRDSNQPQHF,TGTGCCAGCCGCAGGGATAGCAATCAGCCCCAGCATTTT
TRBV7-2,TRBJ2-7,TRBD1,few,CASSFDRANEQYF,TGTGCCAGCAGCTTCGACAGGGCCAACGAGCAGTACTTC
TRBV19,TRBJ1-1,TRBD1,-,CASSSQGGGNTEAFF,TGTGCCAGTAGTAGCCAGGGGGGCGGGAACACTGAAGCTTTCTTT
TRBV19,TRBJ1-5,-,-,CASSIEGNQPQHF,TGTGCCAGTAGTATCGAGGGAAATCAGCCCCAGCATTTT
TRBV7-2,TRBJ1-2,TRBD1,once,CASSSPGTGGLYGYTF,TGTGCCAGCAGCTCCCCCGGGACAGGGGGCTTGTATGGCTACACCTTC
TRBV28,TRBJ2-7,-,-,CASSLWADGDSSYEQYF,TGTGCCAGCAGTTTATGGGCCGACGGGGACTCCTCCTACGAGCAGTACTTC
TRBV6-5,TRBJ1-3,-,once,CASSPQIPSGNTIYF,TGTGCCAGCAGTCCTCAGATCCCCTCTGGAAACACCATATATTTT
TRBV3-1/TRBV3-2,TRBJ1-2,TRBD1,-,CASSQAEGQGLFGNYGYTF,TGTGCCAGCAGCCAAGCTGAGGGACAGGGACTCTTCGGCAACTATGGCTACACCTTC
TRBV6-5,TRBJ1-2,-,-,CASSHPQGGNYGYTF,TGTGCCAGCAGCCACCCCCAGGGTGGTAACTATGGCTACACCTTC
TRBV4-3,TRBJ1-4,-,few,CASSQGGTDEKLFF,TGCGCCAGCAGCCAAGGGGGCACGGATGAAAAACTGTTTTTT
TRBV9,TRBJ2-2,TRBD1,-,CASGQGARELFF,TGTGCCAGCGGGCAGGGGGCTCGGGAGCTGTTTTTT
TRBV3-1/TRBV3-2,TRBJ1-6,TRBD1,once,CASSPNRGLKNSYNSPLHF,TGTGCCAGCAGCCCGAACAGGGGGCTTAAAAACTCCTATAATTCACCCCTCCACTTT
TRBV6-5,TRBJ1-2,TRBD1,-,CASSYAGRGPTGYTF,TGTGCCAGCAGTTACGCCGGAAGGGGGCCAACTGGCTACACCTTC
TRBV18,TRBJ2-7,TRBD1,-,CASSLRDRGYEQYF,TGTGCCAGCTCACTCCGGGACAGGGGGTACGAGCAGTACTTC
TRBV3-1/TRBV3-2,TRBJ1-2,-,once,CASSYREYGYTF,TGTGCCAGCAGCTATCGAGAGTATGGCTACACCTTC
TRBV27,TRBJ2-1,TRBD1,-,CASSSRDRVSNEQFF,TGTGCCAGCAGTTCCAGGGACAGGGTAAGCAATGAGCAGTTCTTC
TRBV6-2/TRBV6-3,TRBJ1-2,-,-,CASSYQGLYGYTF,TGTGCCAGCAGTTACCAGGGTCTGTATGGCTACACCTTC
TRBV3-1/TRBV3-2,TRBJ2-3,-,-,CASSVTSWAFTDTQYF,TGTGCCAGCAGCGTAACCAGCTGGGCTTTCACAGATACGCAGTATTTT
TRBV10-3,TRBJ2-7,TRBD2,few,CAISGRGLADYEQYF,TGTGCCATCAGTGGCCGCGGACTAGCGGACTACGAGCAGTACTTC
TRBV4-2,TRBJ1-1,-,-,CASSPLQGKDTEAFF,TGTGCCAGCAGCCCATTACAGGGTAAGGACACTGAAGCTTTCTTT
TRBV15,TRBJ2-3,-,-,CATSRDVAADTQYF,TGTGCCACCAGCAGAGATGTTGCGGCAGATACGCAGTATTTT
TRBV30,TRBJ2-7,-,once,CALGTAGEQYF,TGTGCATTGGGAACAGCAGGCGAGCAGTACTTC
TRBV18,TRBJ1-1,TRBD1,-,CASSVTTTGATEAFF,TGTGCCAGCTCAGTTACCACGACAGGGGCCACTGAAGCTTTCTTT
TRBV19,TRBJ2-2,TRBD1,-,CASSRTGGNTGELFF,TGTGCCAGTAGTCGGACAGGGGGCAATACCGGGGAGCTGTTTTTT
TRBV29-1,TRBJ2-7,TRBD2,-,CSAGTSYEQYF,TGCAGCGCAGGGACTAGCTACGAGCAGTACTTC
TRBV7-2,TRBJ1-3,-,-,CASSLAWAKYGNTIYF,TGTGCCAGCAGCTTAGCGTGGGCAAAATACGGAAACACCATATATTTT
TRBV18,TRBJ2-3,TRBD1,-,CASSPRTGAGTDTQYF,TGTGCCAGCTCACCAAGAACAGGGGCGGGCACAGATACGCAGTATTTT
TRBV18,TRBJ2-3,-,-,CASSPSEDTQYF,TGTGCCAGCTCACCCTCCGAGGATACGCAGTATTTT
TRBV10-3,TRBJ1-1,-,-,CAISAPGDTEAFF,TGTGCCATCAGTGCTCCAGGGGACACTGAAGCTTTCTTT
TRBV18,TRBJ1-1,-,-,CASSPPEIVIGGAFF,TGTGCCAGCTCACCACCGGAAATAGTTATAGGGGGAGCTTTCTTT
TRBV6-1,TRBJ1-1,-,few,CASSEGGLQNTEAFF,TGTGCCAGCAGTGAGGGGGGACTGCAGAACACTGAAGCTTTCTTT
TRBV27,TRBJ2-5,TRBD2,-,CASSPSPGGQKTQYF,TGTGCCAGCAGTCCCTCTCCGGGGGGGCAAAAGACCCAGTACTTC
TRBV5-6,TRBJ2-7,TRBD2,-,CASSLGLAGVYEQYF,TGTGCCAGCAGCTTGGGACTAGCGGGAGTCTACGAGCAGTACTTC
TRBV2,TRBJ1-2,-,-,CASSEQWTMDYTF,TGTGCCAGCAGTGAACAGTGGACTATGGACTACACCTTC
TRBV28,TRBJ1-1,-,-,CASSLGSSNTEAFF,TGTGCCAGCAGTTTAGGGAGCTCTAACACTGAAGCTTTCTTT
TRBV5-1,TRBJ1-1,TRBD1,-,CASSPRPGQGATEAFF,TGCGCCAGCAGCCCGCGGCCAGGACAGGGGGCCACTGAAGCTTTCTTT
TRBV29-1,TRBJ2-5,TRBD1,-,CSPRKLQGEETQYF,TGCAGCCCTCGAAAATTGCAGGGGGAAGAGACCCAGTACTTC
TRBV10-3,TRBJ2-2,-,-,CAISANGGELFF,TGTGCCATCAGTGCTAATGGCGGGGAGCTGTTTTTT
TRBV14,TRBJ2-6,TRBD1,-,CASSPIGWDRRSGANVLTF,TGTGCCAGCAGCCCGATCGGTTGGGACAGGAGGTCTGGGGCCAACGTCCTGACTTTC
TRBV4-3,TRBJ1-1,-,few,CASSRSPNGGTEAFF,TGCGCCAGCAGCCGGAGCCCGAACGGGGGCACTGAAGCTTTCTTT
TRBV19,TRBJ1-2,-,-,CASTLTWAAETYTF,TGTGCCAGTACCCTTACCTGGGCCGCAGAAACCTACACCTTC